This T cell receptor beta chain stems from a study of blood T cells in healthy people across ages. Study overall: There was about one barcoded beta molecule captured by template switching per two T cells.

In this sample, this clonotype turned up a few times. Antigen: not known. Study findings and constraints: When set beside aged donors, long-lived donors presented more naive CD4+ cells and higher diversity.

Those donating, healthy Caucasian individuals from Russia, were aged roughly 6 to 100. Isolation of PBMCs gave at least 6 million cells per sample. V lost 5 bases to trimming and J lost 2 bases; unmatched junction nucleotides: 6. CDR1 is SGHTA, CDR2 FQGNSA, per germline. The CDR3 is 16 residues long. A second about 7 to 11 cycle PCR used barcoded and J-beta primers. TCRdb reprocessed the 5' RACE reads via MiXCR and lists one record per CDR3 protein. The top ten clones hold about 3.6% of a sample with over 600,000 distinct CDR3 sequences, roughly 21% of them seen once. What was sequenced was blood. The TCR comes from a man aged 65-85 years in good health. This chain uses TRBV7-2 with TRBJ2-3; 11 bases are shared with TRBD2. The CDR3 DNA reads TGTGCCAGCAGCACACTAGCGGGAGTTGACACAGATACGCAGTATTTT. This translates into CASSTLAGVDTDTQYF.